A single T cell receptor beta chain is shown here with its context. What it binds is unknown. The authors made TCR cDNA by 5'RACE template switching, adding a universal primer site and UMIs. MiXCR, applied by TCRdb to the 5' RACE reads, yields one record per CDR3 protein. The table has approximately 600,000 distinct CDR3 sequences, 9% to 15% seen once. This record comes from a study of T cells after yellow fever vaccination. Notes on the study in general: Relatively few clonotypes were ones that appeared in both CD4 and CD8 compartments. Most clones from primary vaccination resurfaced after the booster (around 97% CD4, around 90% CD8).

Germline CDR1 LNHNV, CDR2 YYDKDF (reference sequence). There are 19 residues in the CDR3. V lost 0 bases and J lost 5; bases outside the gene matches: 9. The rearrangement links TRBV15 to TRBJ2-1, with 14 nucleotides matching TRBD2. The clonotype was recovered from a man aged 25-45 years who received the YFV17D yellow fever vaccine. The sample consisted of PBMCs, taken on the day of the yellow fever booster vaccination. CDR3 amino acids: CATSRDRLAGGRVNNEQFF. CDR3 nucleotides: TGTGCCACCAGCAGAGATAGACTAGCGGGAGGGCGAGTCAACAATGAGCAGTTCTTC.